The 17 T cell receptor beta chains in this list originate from one sample, sequenced in a study of beta chain features in type 1 diabetes. TCRB transcripts that were expressed got sequenced, as all of the isolated RNA had been reverse transcribed. TCRdb's copy holds only in-frame clones and misses some; the assay was immunoSEQ multiplex PCR. The sample lists approximately 340,000 clones; about 15% were seen once. Sequencing was carried out using naive CD4+ T cells from blood. These receptors were collected from a woman aged 18-29 years in good health.

This clone was found a few times. The CDR3 spells CASTRGRSDEQFF. CDR3 DNA sequence: TGTGCCAGCACCAGAGGCCGGTCAGATGAGCAGTTCTTC. J is TRBJ2-1 and V is TRBV27; D not certain. V shed 7 bases and J shed 8 bases, with 15 bases lying between them. The length of the CDR3 is 13 residues. Germline loops: CDR1 MNHEY, CDR2 SMNVEV (reference sequence).

The sample holds a few counts of this clone. This chain links TRBV29-1 with TRBJ2-7; D is ambiguous. In germline, CDR1 is SQVTM, CDR2 ANQGSEA. The CDR3 extends over 12 amino acids. Between the trimmed V and J ends, which lost 4 bases and 3 bases, there was a span of 10 bases. CDR3 in DNA: TGCAGCGTTGCTGTCAGTGTCTACGAGCAGTACTTC. Amino acid sequence: CSVAVSVYEQYF.

The V call is TRBV30, the J call TRBJ2-2, with 9 bases lining up with TRBD1. The germline gives CDR1 GTSNPN, CDR2 SVGIG (reference sequence). The CDR3 is made up of 16 amino acids. V trimming: 0 bases; J trimming: 3 bases; junction bases outside the gene matches: 5. CDR3 nucleotide sequence: TGTGCCTGGAGTGTTGTGGGACAGGGAGACACCGGGGAGCTGTTTTTT. It encodes CAWSVVGQGDTGELFF. Full variable domain (outside the CDR3, taken from reference TRBV30 and TRBJ2-2): SQTIHQWPATLVQPVGSPLSLECTVEGTSNPNLYWYRQAAGRGLQLLFYSVGIGQISSEVPQNLSASRPQDRQFILSSKKLLLSDSGFYLCAWSVVGQGDTGELFFGEGSRLTVL.

A few counts support this clone. CDR3 coding DNA: TGTGCCAGCGGTACTAGCGGTCGCGCAGATACGCAGTATTTT. Amino acids: CASGTSGRADTQYF. This sequence joins TRBV2 and TRBJ2-3; 8 bases are shared with TRBD2. Trimming took 8 bases from V and 4 from J; bases not matched to a gene: 8. In germline, CDR1 is SNHLY, CDR2 FYNNEI. CDR3 length equals 14 residues.

This clone showed up just a few times. The gene calls are TRBV7-2 and TRBJ1-4; perhaps TRBD1 as D (5 bases). This CDR3 contains 14 residues. CDR1 is SGHTA, CDR2 FQGNSA, per germline. V was trimmed by 4 bases and J by 8 bases, leaving 14 bases between them. The CDR3 loop reads CASSSQGLREKLFF. The CDR3 DNA reads as TGTGCCAGCAGCTCGCAGGGACTAAGAGAAAAACTGTTTTTT. Using reference TRBV7-2 and TRBJ1-4 for the parts outside the CDR3, the full variable domain is GAGVSQSPSNKVTEKGKDVELRCDPISGHTALYWYRQSLGQGLEFLIYFQGNSAPDKSGLPSDRFSAERTGGSVSTLTIQRTQQEDSAVYLCASSSQGLREKLFFGSGTQLSVL.

This clone has only a few counts. This chain uses TRBV7-3 with TRBJ2-1; 13 nucleotides agree with TRBD2. With V trimmed by 4 bases and J by 6 bases, 3 bases remained unmatched. The CDR3 runs 15 residues. CDR1 and CDR2 (germline): SGHTA, FQGTGA. In nucleotides, the CDR3 is TGTGCCAGCAGCTCCCGGACTAGCGGGGGCAATGAGCAGTTCTTC. As protein: CASSSRTSGGNEQFF.

The table lists this clone with a few counts. V gene TRBV4-3 combines with J gene TRBJ2-7, with no clear D. This CDR3 has 13 amino acids. The V end lost 3 bases, the J end lost 6 bases, and 12 bases lay between the germline ends. CDR1 is LGHNA and CDR2 is YSLEER in the germline V gene. CDR3 residues: CASSQRPSGEQYF. The DNA for the CDR3 is TGCGCCAGCAGCCAGAGGCCTAGTGGCGAGCAGTACTTC.

The J gene is TRBJ2-1, the V gene TRBV15; 8 nucleotides line up with TRBD2. J was trimmed by 4 bases and V by 5 bases; bases with no gene match: 7. Germline CDR1 and CDR2: LNHNV and YYDKDF (reference sequence). The CDR3 has 15 residues. The CDR3 sequence: CATSDRLAGYNEQFF. For the CDR3, the DNA is TGTGCCACCAGCGATCGGCTAGCGGGTTACAATGAGCAGTTCTTC.

The chain is built from TRBV6-5 and TRBJ1-5; D is unresolved. The V and J ends lost 2 bases and 5 bases respectively, with 10 bases between them. Germline CDR1 and CDR2: MNHEY and SVGAGI. The CDR3 has 14 residues. The CDR3 bases are TGTGCCAGCAGTTACATCTGGGGAGATCAGCCCCAGCATTTT. It encodes CASSYIWGDQPQHF.

There are a few counts of this clone. The V gene is TRBV5-4, the J gene TRBJ2-2; D uncertain. Trimming shortened V by 0 bases and J by 6 bases, and 3 bases separated the two germline ends. The CDR3 runs to 12 residues. From germline, CDR1 is SGHNT and CDR2 YYREEE (reference sequence). CDR3 nucleotide sequence: TGTGCCAGCAGCTTGGCGTCCGGGGAGCTGTTTTTT. Its protein product is CASSLASGELFF.

J is TRBJ1-2 and V is TRBV7-2; D might be TRBD1 (6 bases). The CDR3 contains 16 residues. Trimming removed 3 bases at V and 5 bases at J, with 19 bases between. Germline CDR1 reads SGHTA; CDR2 reads FQGNSA. In DNA form, the CDR3 reads TGTGCCAGCAGCTTTGGTGTGGGGGCAATAGGGTATGGCTACACCTTC. This gives the protein CASSFGVGAIGYGYTF.

This CDR3 is CAWSGGSLRSGNTIYF. The CDR3 region has the DNA TGTGCCTGGAGCGGAGGCTCACTTCGCTCTGGAAACACCATATATTTT. The chain uses TRBV30 and TRBJ1-3; D unresolved. V shed 3 bases and J shed 0 bases, with 15 bases lying between them. Germline V lookup: CDR1 GTSNPN, CDR2 SVGIG (reference sequence). This CDR3 region has 16 residues.

This clone showed up just a few times. V and J are TRBV28 and TRBJ2-6, with D unresolved. Trimming removed 3 bases at V and 2 bases at J, with 8 bases between. Germline CDR1 MDHEN, CDR2 SYDVKM. The CDR3 loop spans 15 amino acids. The CDR3 spells CASSFSSAGANVLTF. The CDR3 DNA follows: TGTGCCAGCAGTTTTTCCTCGGCTGGGGCCAACGTCCTGACTTTC.

This clone appeared a few times. The chain combines TRBV25-1 with TRBJ2-7, with TRBD1 matching 8 bases. Germline CDR1 MGHDK, CDR2 SYGVNS. Trimming took 1 base from V and 3 from J; bases not matched to a gene: 5. The CDR3 is made up of 15 amino acids. As DNA, the CDR3 is TGTGCCAGCAGTGAATTGCGAGACAGGGGCTACGAGCAGTACTTC. Translating gives CASSELRDRGYEQYF.

This rearrangement joins TRBV5-4 to TRBJ2-1; 12 bases are a match to TRBD2. The J segment lost 5 bases and the V segment lost 2 bases, leaving 2 bases of the junction unmatched. Germline assignment: CDR1 SGHNT and CDR2 YYREEE (reference sequence). This CDR3 is 15 amino acids long. CDR3 in amino acids: CASSFPSGRDNEQFF. CDR3 bases: TGTGCCAGCAGCTTCCCTAGCGGGAGGGACAATGAGCAGTTCTTC.

The chain is built from TRBV19 and TRBJ2-3; tentative D call: TRBD2 (5 bases). Trimming shortened V by 6 bases and J by 3 bases, and 13 bases separated the two germline ends. There are 14 residues in the CDR3. Germline CDR1 and CDR2: LNHDA and SQIVND (reference sequence). CDR3 coding DNA: TGTGCCAGTAGATGGGAGAGTGGGACAGATACGCAGTATTTT. Translation gives CASRWESGTDTQYF.

The gene calls are TRBV18 and TRBJ1-1, with D maybe TRBD1 (6 bases). The CDR3 has 14 residues. CDR1 and CDR2 (germline): KGHSH, LQKENI. V was trimmed by 10 bases and J by 0 bases, leaving 15 bases between them. The CDR3 loop is CATFAGQLNTEAFF. The CDR3 bases are TGTGCCACCTTTGCTGGACAGCTGAACACTGAAGCTTTCTTT.